Reported below is one TCR beta chain. Its antigen remains unidentified. Extraction and reverse transcription of RNA yielded cDNA as the sequencing template. Assay used: immunoSEQ multiplex PCR; TCRdb lists only in-frame clones, some missing. This sample carries about 210,000 clones, about 58% of them seen once, and the ten largest clones take around 1.4%. The sample's treatment: oral pan-JAK inhibitor, 5-10 mg twice daily. This entry comes from a study of CD8+ T cells in alopecia areata. Study-wide results and limits: Tofacitinib yielded significantly lower scalp clonality and fewer expanded CD8+ clones among the top 100.

This CDR3 is 16 amino acids long. V lost 0 bases, J lost 2 bases, and 6 bases stayed unmatched. Germline CDR1 and CDR2: SGHTS and YDEGEE. The sequenced sample was CD4+ T cells sorted from blood, obtained at week 4, from a patient treated with tofacitinib. The source is a human donor with alopecia areata. The chain carries TRBV5-8 and TRBJ2-5; TRBD2 matches 8 bases. As DNA, the CDR3 is TGTGCCAGCAGCTTGGGGTATAGCGGGGTTCAAGAGACCCAGTACTTC. It codes for CASSLGYSGVQETQYF. The complete variable domain, with remaining parts taken from reference TRBV5-8 and TRBJ2-5, reads EAGVTQSPTHLIKTRGQQATLRCSPISGHTSVYWYQQALGLGLQFLLWYDEGEERNRGNFPPRFSGRQFPNYSSELNVNALELEDSALYLCASSLGYSGVQETQYFGPGTRLLVL.